The clone carrying this T cell receptor (beta chain) was counted only a few times. The CDR3 is made up of 13 amino acids. Trimming took 0 bases from V and 6 from J, leaving 8 bases between them. Germline V gene data show CDR1 as SGDLS and CDR2 as YYNGEE. The sample originates from a study of OX40 agonist ivuxolimab in advanced cancers. Sequencing was performed with immunoSEQ multiplex PCR; in TCRdb, only in-frame clones are kept and a portion is missing. Among under 150,000 clones, roughly 91% were seen once, and the ten largest hold roughly 1%. The sequenced sample was CD4+ or CD8+ T cells sorted from blood, obtained in a trial of the OX40 agonist ivuxolimab. V gene TRBV9 combines with J gene TRBJ2-3; a possible D gene is TRBD2 (5 bases). This clonotype was sampled from an adult with an advanced solid tumor such as melanoma, head and neck, liver or kidney cancer. The DNA for the CDR3 is TGTGCCAGCAGCGTAGACCGGAGGGATACGCAGTATTTT. Translation gives CASSVDRRDTQYF.